This T cell receptor (beta chain) was sequenced in a study of T cell repertoires in cytomegalovirus infection (dated by TCRdb to between 2018 and 2021). Context from the whole study: Alongside well-studied HLA-B-restricted epitopes, the peptide stimulations were aimed at recently identified HLA-C-restricted CMV epitopes, whose presentation resists viral immunomodulation. The HLA type of each donor mattered for the analysis, because public TCR beta signatures pointed to carriage of CMV infection along with the matching HLA type. Broader findings and caveats from the paper: Carriers of CMV infection plus the relevant HLA type were discriminated by the cumulative frequency of public TCR beta family members in the study cohort and in an independent roughly 400-donor cohort. The ex vivo response was dominated by HLA-C-restricted CMV-specific TCR beta clonotypes, which also provided the single most frequent clonotype in two of eight donors.

Reads for this sample came from an Illumina HiSeq 1500. TCRdb trimmed the raw reads at Q25, called clones with MiXCR and kept productive beta chains. Here each entry gathers all rows of one CDR3 protein and keeps the most common genes and DNA. A total of more than 95,000 distinct CDR3 sequences appear in this sample, 32% of them only once. The ten largest make up 58% of the sample. For this clonotype: The target of this receptor is not known. Base qualities were left out, and no much larger clone turns up one base away.

V was cut back by 5 bases and J by 7 bases, leaving a gap of 18 bases between them. The germline V gene sets CDR1 to LGHNA and CDR2 to YSLEER. Measured from the cysteine to the phenylalanine, the CDR3 is 15 residues long. The DNA shown is the 45-base CDR3, in frame from base 1. Interpreted using the paper, the treatment or condition label stands for: in vitro stimulation with specific CMV peptide epitopes to enrich CMV-specific T cells. This sample comprised CD8+ T cells from cultured PBMCs, obtained from culture after CMV antigen stimulation. The chain is made from TRBV4-3 and TRBJ2-1; TRBD1 is perhaps the D gene, given 6 matching bases. The receptor comes from a human donor in good health (CMV status not recorded). Some clones in this sample may be carry-over from other donors' samples. The DNA sequence follows: TGCGCCAGCAGCGAAGCACAGGGATCCCCTAATGAGCAGTTCTTC. Its product reads: CASSEAQGSPNEQFF.